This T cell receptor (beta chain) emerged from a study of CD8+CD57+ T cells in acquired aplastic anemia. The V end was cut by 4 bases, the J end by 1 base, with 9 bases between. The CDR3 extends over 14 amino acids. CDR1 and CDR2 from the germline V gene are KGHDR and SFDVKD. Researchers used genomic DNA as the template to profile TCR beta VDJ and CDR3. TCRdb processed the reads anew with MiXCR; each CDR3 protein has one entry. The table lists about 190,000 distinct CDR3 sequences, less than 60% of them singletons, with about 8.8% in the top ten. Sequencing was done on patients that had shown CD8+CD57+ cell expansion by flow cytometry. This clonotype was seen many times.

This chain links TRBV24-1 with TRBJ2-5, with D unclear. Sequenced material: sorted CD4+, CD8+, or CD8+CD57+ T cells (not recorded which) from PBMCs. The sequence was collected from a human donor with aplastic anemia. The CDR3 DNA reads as TGTGCCACCAGTGACCCTAACTCCCAAGAGACCCAGTACTTC. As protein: CATSDPNSQETQYF.